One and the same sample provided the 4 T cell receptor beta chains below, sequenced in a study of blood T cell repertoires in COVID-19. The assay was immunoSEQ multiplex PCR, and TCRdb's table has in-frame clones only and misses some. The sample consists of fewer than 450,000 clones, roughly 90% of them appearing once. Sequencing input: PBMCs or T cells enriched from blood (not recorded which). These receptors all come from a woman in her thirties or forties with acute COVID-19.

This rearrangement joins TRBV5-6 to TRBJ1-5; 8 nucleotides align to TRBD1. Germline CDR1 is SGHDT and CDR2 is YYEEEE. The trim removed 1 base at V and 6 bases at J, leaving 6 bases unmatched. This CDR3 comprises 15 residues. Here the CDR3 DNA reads TGTGCCAGCAGCTTGCGCCAGGGGGCAGGTCAGCCCCAGCATTTT. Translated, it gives CASSLRQGAGQPQHF.

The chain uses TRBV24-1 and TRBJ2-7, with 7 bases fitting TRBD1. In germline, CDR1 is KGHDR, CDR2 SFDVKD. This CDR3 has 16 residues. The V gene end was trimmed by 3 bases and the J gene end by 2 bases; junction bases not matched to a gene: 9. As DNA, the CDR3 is TGTGCCACCAGTGATCCTGGCCGGGACAGTACCTACGAGCAGTACTTC. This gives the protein CATSDPGRDSTYEQYF.

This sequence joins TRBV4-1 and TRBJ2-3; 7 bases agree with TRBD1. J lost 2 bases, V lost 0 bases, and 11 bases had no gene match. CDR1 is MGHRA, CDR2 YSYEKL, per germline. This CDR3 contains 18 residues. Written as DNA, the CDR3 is TGCGCCAGCAGCCAAGAAGTGGGCCCTGGGACAGCCACAGATACGCAGTATTTT. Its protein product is CASSQEVGPGTATDTQYF.

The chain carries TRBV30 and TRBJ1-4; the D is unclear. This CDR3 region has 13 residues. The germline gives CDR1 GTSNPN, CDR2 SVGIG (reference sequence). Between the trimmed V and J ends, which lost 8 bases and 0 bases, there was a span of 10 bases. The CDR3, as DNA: TGTGCCGTCGGAGCATCAACTAATGAAAAACTGTTTTTT. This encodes CAVGASTNEKLFF.